The entry below gives a single T cell receptor (beta chain) sequence along with its context. The antigen is undetermined. The CDR3 is 12 residues long. CDR1 MNHEY and CDR2 SMNVEV come from the germline V gene (reference sequence). The ends were cut back, 4 bases at V and 13 bases at J, with 14 bases in the middle. Repertoires were generated with immunoSEQ multiplex PCR, while TCRdb's copy carries only in-frame clones and drops some. This sample has about 34,000 clones, with approximately 91% found just once. Naive CD45RA+ and memory CD45RO+ CD4+ or CD8+ T cells were FACS-sorted. This sample is part of a study of regulatory dendritic cells for organ transplantation. The study's findings and limits: Memory T cells were less diverse than naive, with memory CD8+ most oligoclonal. The authors noted considerable between-person heterogeneity in alloreactive memory CD8+ cells. Regulatory dendritic cells appeared to expand memory CD8+ clones less than mature ones.

The source is a human donor in good health. This sequence joins TRBV27 and TRBJ2-1; D unclear. The source material was naive CD4+ T cells from blood. Subset denoted: CD45RA+ naive T cells. In DNA, the CDR3 is TGTGCCAGCAGTTCCAAGCCGGGTAGACAGTTCTTC. Its translation: CASSSKPGRQFF.